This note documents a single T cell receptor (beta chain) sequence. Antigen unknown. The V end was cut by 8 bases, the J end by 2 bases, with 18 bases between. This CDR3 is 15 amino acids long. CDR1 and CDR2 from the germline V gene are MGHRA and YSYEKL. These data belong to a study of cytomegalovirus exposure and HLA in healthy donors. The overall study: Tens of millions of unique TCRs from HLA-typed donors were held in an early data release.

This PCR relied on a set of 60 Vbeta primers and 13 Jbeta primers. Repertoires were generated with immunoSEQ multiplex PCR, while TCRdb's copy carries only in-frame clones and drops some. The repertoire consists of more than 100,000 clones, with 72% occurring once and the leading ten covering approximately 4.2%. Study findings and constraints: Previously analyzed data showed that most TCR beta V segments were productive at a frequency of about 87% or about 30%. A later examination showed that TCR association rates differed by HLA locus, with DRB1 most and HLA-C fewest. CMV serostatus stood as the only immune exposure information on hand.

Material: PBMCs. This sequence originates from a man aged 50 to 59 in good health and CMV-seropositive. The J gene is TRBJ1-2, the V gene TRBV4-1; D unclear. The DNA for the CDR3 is TGCGCCAGCTCAGCGAGCGTGTGGGAGAACTATGGCTACACCTTC. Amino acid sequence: CASSASVWENYGYTF.